The subject of this entry is one T cell receptor beta chain. Antigen specificity is unknown. Primed by a sample-barcoded 5' primer and a J-beta primer mix, a second PCR proceeded for roughly 6 to 12 cycles. A single record per CDR3 protein comes from TCRdb applying MiXCR to the 5' RACE reads. The data hold some 890,000 distinct CDR3 sequences, with about 28% observed a single time. Germline values: CDR1 SGDLS, CDR2 YYNGEE. Trimming took 4 bases from V and 11 from J; bases not matched to a gene: 17. The CDR3 runs to 15 residues. The data stem from a study of blood T cells in healthy people across ages. Study observations and caveats: The unknown donor CMV status may have confounded expanded clonotype changes.

This sample was shared with a second study, whose subject was T cells of mothers and their children.

Material: blood. The chain is built from TRBV9 and TRBJ1-1, with 7 bases identical to TRBD1. The clonotype was recovered from a woman in her thirties or forties in good health. The CDR3 sequence: CASSSARQGPIGAFF. CDR3 DNA sequence: TGTGCCAGCAGCAGCGCCAGACAGGGCCCAATCGGCGCTTTCTTT. The full variable domain, with the rest looked up from reference TRBV9 and TRBJ1-1, is DSGVTQTPKHLITATGQRVTLRCSPRSGDLSVYWYQQSLDQGLQFLIQYYNGEERAKGNILERFSAQQFPDLHSELNLSSLELGDSALYFCASSSARQGPIGAFFGQGTRLTVV.